The 30 T cell receptor beta chains listed next were all sequenced from one sample in a study of cytomegalovirus exposure and HLA in healthy donors. A multiplex PCR was run with 60 Vbeta primers and 13 Jbeta primers. TCRdb's table, derived via immunoSEQ multiplex PCR, lists solely in-frame clones and lacks some. The sample contains 130,000 to 150,000 clones, roughly 82% of which appear only once. The sequenced material came from PBMCs. These TCRs come from a male donor in good health and CMV-seronegative.

The chain recombines TRBV6-1 with TRBJ1-2, with D uncertain. This CDR3 contains 11 residues. Germline V gene data show CDR1 as MNHNS and CDR2 as SASEGT. V dropped 8 bases and J dropped 6 bases, with 10 bases sitting between them. CDR3 residues: CASARLDGYTF. In DNA, the CDR3 is TGTGCCAGCGCCAGGCTGGATGGCTACACCTTC.

This clone was observed a single time. J is TRBJ1-3 and V is TRBV7-8; tentative D call: TRBD1 (6 bases). The CDR3 has 14 residues. V lost 5 bases and J lost 4, with 12 bases in between. Germline V gene lookup returns CDR1 SGHVS and CDR2 FQNEAQ. The DNA of the CDR3 is TGTGCCAGCAGCCCCCGGGACAAAGGAAACACCATATATTTT. Its protein is CASSPRDKGNTIYF.

V gene TRBV11-3 combines with J gene TRBJ2-5, with D possibly TRBD1 on 6 matching bases. V was clipped by 2 bases and J by 5 bases, with 15 bases between them. This CDR3 is 15 amino acids long. CDR1 is SGHNT, CDR2 YENEEA, per germline. The CDR3 reads CASSLRRGISETQYF. Written as DNA, the CDR3 is TGTGCCAGCAGCTTACGCAGGGGAATATCGGAGACCCAGTACTTC. Drawing the rest from reference TRBV11-3 and TRBJ2-5, the complete variable domain is EAGVVQSPRYKIIEKKQPVAFWCNPISGHNTLYWYLQNLGQGPELLIRYENEEAVDDSQLPKDRFSAERLKGVDSTLKIQPAELGDSAVYLCASSLRRGISETQYFGPGTRLLVL.

V usage is TRBV28 and J usage is TRBJ2-7, with TRBD2 matching 8 bases. This CDR3 is 15 amino acids long. From germline, CDR1 is MDHEN and CDR2 SYDVKM. With V trimmed by 9 bases and J by 4 bases, 14 bases remained unmatched. CDR3 coding DNA: TGTGCCAGTTCAGTCGGGGGGGGAAAACTATACGAGCAGTACTTC. This encodes CASSVGGGKLYEQYF.

The V and J genes are TRBV13 and TRBJ2-1; TRBD2 matches 9 bases. The germline V gene encodes CDR1 PRHDT and CDR2 FYEKMQ (reference sequence). CDR3 length: 18 amino acids. J lost 4 bases, V lost 1 base, and 11 bases had no gene match. CDR3 region: CASSLDGDGLAGYNEQFF. CDR3 sequence (DNA): TGTGCCAGCAGCTTAGATGGCGATGGGCTAGCGGGATACAATGAGCAGTTCTTC.

This clone was recorded once. The genes are TRBV15 and TRBJ1-2; 7 bases agree with TRBD1. Germline V lookup: CDR1 LNHNV, CDR2 YYDKDF (reference sequence). The CDR3 has 15 amino acids. V dropped 1 base and J dropped 4; count of bases not matched to a gene: 6. The CDR3 sequence: CATSRAVTGAYGYTF. The CDR3 DNA follows: TGTGCCACCAGCAGAGCGGTTACAGGGGCCTATGGCTACACCTTC.

The chain couples TRBV6-5 to TRBJ2-7; weak D call: TRBD2 (6 bases). The CDR3 has 15 residues. Per germline, CDR1 MNHEY and CDR2 SVGAGI. V lost 6 bases, J lost 6 bases, and 21 bases lay in between. The CDR3 nucleotides are TGTGCCAGCAGCAGCCGCCGGGACTCGCGCATCGAGCAGTACTTC. This sequence encodes CASSSRRDSRIEQYF.

V is TRBV27 and J is TRBJ1-1; TRBD1 might be the D (6 bases). Trimming took 5 bases from V and 1 from J, leaving 14 bases between them. The CDR3 spans 15 residues. Germline CDR1 and CDR2: MNHEY and SMNVEV (reference sequence). The CDR3 loop is CASSAQGFSNTEAFF. In DNA form, the CDR3 reads TGTGCCAGCAGTGCCCAGGGGTTTTCGAACACTGAAGCTTTCTTT.

J is TRBJ1-2 and V is TRBV5-4; 8 bases agree with TRBD1. J gave up 1 base and V 6 bases, and 14 bases lay outside the gene matches. Germline loops: CDR1 SGHNT, CDR2 YYREEE (reference sequence). This CDR3 is built from 17 residues. CDR3 in DNA: TGTGCCAGCATCGACGGTGCCAGGGGGCCCCATAACTATGGCTACACCTTC. Protein product: CASIDGARGPHNYGYTF.

The sample holds one count of this clone. The genes are TRBV7-6 and TRBJ1-1; tentatively, D is TRBD1 (5 bases). Germline CDR1 and CDR2: SGHVS and FNYEAQ. This CDR3 contains 13 residues. With 4 bases removed from V and 1 base from J, the gap between germline ends came to 7 bases. The CDR3 DNA follows: TGTGCCAGCAGCTCCAGGGCGAACACTGAAGCTTTCTTT. It codes for CASSSRANTEAFF.

The rearrangement uses TRBV18 and TRBJ2-7; 8 bases align to TRBD2. Looked up from germline, CDR1 is KGHSH and CDR2 is LQKENI. V dropped 3 bases and J dropped 7; count of bases not matched to a gene: 11. This CDR3 is 15 amino acids long. The CDR3 reads CASSPLPGTRGEQYF. In nucleotides, the CDR3 is TGTGCCAGCTCACCCCTCCCCGGGACTAGGGGGGAGCAGTACTTC.

This chain connects TRBV7-2 to TRBJ2-1, with 12 bases lining up with TRBD2. The CDR3 consists of 18 residues. The V and J ends lost 1 base and 0 bases, in that order; junction bases with no gene match: 4. Per germline, CDR1 SGHTA and CDR2 FQGNSA. CDR3 sequence (DNA): TGTGCCAGCAGCTTAGTGGGACTAGCGGGCCGCTCCTACAATGAGCAGTTCTTC. As protein: CASSLVGLAGRSYNEQFF.

This chain joins TRBV27 and TRBJ1-4; weak D call: TRBD1 (5 bases). The CDR3 sequence is 15 residues long. V lost 3 bases to trimming and J lost 4 bases, with 12 bases between them. Per the germline V gene, CDR1 is MNHEY and CDR2 is SMNVEV (reference sequence). The CDR3 loop is CASSFFAGDNEKLFF. The CDR3, as DNA: TGTGCCAGCAGTTTCTTCGCGGGGGATAATGAAAAACTGTTTTTT.

This chain joins TRBV6-5 and TRBJ2-1, with D tentatively TRBD2 (6 bases). The germline CDR1 and CDR2 sequences are MNHEY and SVGAGI. The V gene lost 0 bases and the J gene lost 5 bases, with 11 bases spanning the gap. This CDR3 region has 15 residues. CDR3 sequence reads: CASSYSRTNNNEQFF. In DNA, the CDR3 is TGTGCCAGCAGTTACTCGCGGACTAACAACAATGAGCAGTTCTTC.

This clone was observed a few times. This sample also contains other DNA sequences that code for the same CDR3. The chain is built from TRBV5-1 and TRBJ2-5, with 7 nucleotides matching TRBD2. With 0 bases clipped from V and 4 bases from J, the junction kept 0 bases outside the gene matches. The CDR3 consists of 13 residues. Germline V CDR1 and CDR2: SGHRS, YFSETQ. CDR3 sequence: CASSLGGGETQYF. In nucleotides, the CDR3 is TGCGCCAGCAGCTTGGGGGGGGGAGAGACCCAGTACTTC.

This clone was found once. The chain joins TRBV6-1 to TRBJ2-5; 9 positions match TRBD1. Germline CDR1 reads MNHNS; CDR2 reads SASEGT. Trimming cost V 8 bases and J 1 base; bases outside gene matches: 5. The CDR3 runs 14 residues. The CDR3 DNA reads as TGTGCCAGCTCGGGGGGACAGGGCCAAGAGACCCAGTACTTC. Translated, it gives CASSGGQGQETQYF.

This chain links TRBV27 with TRBJ2-1; D perhaps matches TRBD2 (6 bases). The CDR3 is made up of 15 amino acids. Germline V CDR1 and CDR2: MNHEY, SMNVEV (reference sequence). V was clipped by 6 bases and J by 3 bases, with 15 bases between them. As DNA, the CDR3 is TGTGCCAGCAGAGGCGGGGACTCTTTCTACAATGAGCAGTTCTTC. Its translation: CASRGGDSFYNEQFF.

The rearrangement links TRBV5-1 to TRBJ2-1, with TRBD1 identical over 9 bases. Trimming removed 7 bases from V and 7 bases from J; junction bases left unmatched: 12. The CDR3 runs 15 residues. Germline CDR1 and CDR2: SGHRS and YFSETQ. CDR3: CASSPTSGQGNEQFF. The CDR3 bases are TGCGCCAGCTCCCCCACAAGTGGACAGGGGAATGAGCAGTTCTTC.

The chain couples TRBV6-5 to TRBJ2-5, with D unclear. Near its end, the DNA agrees better with TRBJ2-7, so the J call may be wrong. CDR3 length equals 13 residues. Per germline, CDR1 MNHEY and CDR2 SVGAGI. The CDR3 protein is CASSHKNSYEQYF. Here the CDR3 DNA reads TGTGCCAGCAGCCACAAGAATAGCTACGAGCAGTACTTC.

The rearrangement uses TRBV4-1 and TRBJ1-1; D might be TRBD1 (5 bases). V shed 4 bases and J shed 1 base, with 13 bases lying between them. The V gene's germline CDR1 is MGHRA and CDR2 YSYEKL. This CDR3 has 15 amino acids. CDR3 sequence reads: CASSRLTGGNTEAFF. CDR3 sequence (DNA): TGCGCCAGCAGCCGCTTGACCGGGGGGAACACTGAAGCTTTCTTT.

The chain uses TRBV5-4 and TRBJ1-3; D gene ambiguous. The germline V gene has CDR1 SGHNT and CDR2 YYREEE (reference sequence). Deletions cut 2 bases from V and 2 bases from J, with 11 bases between. This CDR3 spans 15 amino acids. CDR3 in amino acids: CASSLGAQPGNTIYF. CDR3 DNA sequence: TGTGCCAGCAGCTTAGGCGCACAGCCTGGAAACACCATATATTTT.

The CDR3 DNA follows: TGTGCCAGCAGCTTCTATTTGGGGCCGTACCCCTACGAGCAGTACTTC. As protein: CASSFYLGPYPYEQYF. The rearrangement links TRBV5-6 to TRBJ2-7; D perhaps matches TRBD1 (5 bases). The CDR3 runs to 16 residues. Germline-derived CDR1 and CDR2 are SGHDT and YYEEEE. V was clipped by 2 bases and J by 2 bases, with 17 bases between them.

This chain links TRBV5-1 with TRBJ2-7, with D tentatively TRBD1 (5 bases). Germline loops: CDR1 SGHRS, CDR2 YFSETQ. Trimming removed 1 base at V and 6 bases at J, with 14 bases between. The CDR3 length is 14 residues. The DNA for the CDR3 is TGCGCCAGCAGCTTGTCTGGGGCCACACCCGAGCAGTACTTC. The encoded protein is CASSLSGATPEQYF.

The chain employs TRBV5-4 and TRBJ1-2; 7 bases align to TRBD1. V was pared by 4 bases and J by 4 bases, with 13 bases of the junction left unmatched. This CDR3 contains 16 residues. The germline V gene encodes CDR1 SGHNT and CDR2 YYREEE (reference sequence). Written as DNA, the CDR3 is TGTGCCAGCAGCCTGCGTCGGACAGGACAATCCTATGGCTACACCTTC. Its translation is CASSLRRTGQSYGYTF.

This chain connects TRBV7-6 to TRBJ2-7, with 10 bases identical to TRBD1. Germline CDR1 SGHVS, CDR2 FNYEAQ. The CDR3 has 17 amino acids. V shed 0 bases and J 3 bases; nucleotides not matched to a gene: 8. The CDR3 loop is CASSLAVGDRGNYEQYF. The DNA of the CDR3 is TGTGCCAGCAGCTTAGCGGTGGGGGACAGGGGAAACTACGAGCAGTACTTC. Full variable domain (missing parts from reference TRBV7-6 and TRBJ2-7): GAGVSQSPRYKVTKRGQDVALRCDPISGHVSLYWYRQALGQGPEFLTYFNYEAQQDKSGLPNDRFSAERPEGSISTLTIQRTEQRDSAMYRCASSLAVGDRGNYEQYFGPGTRLTVT.

The genes are TRBV5-1 and TRBJ2-1; tentative D call: TRBD2 (6 bases). CDR3 length equals 15 residues. Germline V lookup: CDR1 SGHRS, CDR2 YFSETQ. V lost 0 bases and J lost 9, with 16 bases in between. CDR3 coding DNA: TGCGCCAGCAGCTTGGCAGCTGGCGGGGACGGTGAGCAGTTCTTC. Translating gives CASSLAAGGDGEQFF. Using reference TRBV5-1 and TRBJ2-1 for the parts outside the CDR3, the full variable domain is KAGVTQTPRYLIKTRGQQVTLSCSPISGHRSVSWYQQTPGQGLQFLFEYFSETQRNKGNFPGRFSGRQFSNSRSEMNVSTLELGDSALYLCASSLAAGGDGEQFFGPGTRLTVL.

This clone was seen a handful of times. The genes are TRBV19 and TRBJ1-5; D not certain. The CDR3 contains 16 residues. Germline loops: CDR1 LNHDA, CDR2 SQIVND (reference sequence). V shed 6 bases and J shed 4 bases, with 19 bases lying between them. The CDR3 DNA sequence: TGTGCCAGTAGGGCCCCGGGAGGGTTGAGGAATCAGCCCCAGCATTTT. Its protein is CASRAPGGLRNQPQHF.

This clone has a single count. The J gene is TRBJ2-7, the V gene TRBV28, with TRBD2 as a possible D gene (6 bases). The germline V gene has CDR1 MDHEN and CDR2 SYDVKM. Between the trimmed V and J ends, which lost 2 bases and 0 bases, there was a span of 17 bases. The CDR3 has 17 amino acids. This chain's CDR3 is CASSLRVLGGNSYEQYF. CDR3 sequence (DNA): TGTGCCAGCAGTTTAAGGGTTTTAGGAGGGAACTCCTACGAGCAGTACTTC.

J is TRBJ2-5 and V is TRBV5-6; 14 positions agree with TRBD2. The germline V gene encodes CDR1 SGHDT and CDR2 YYEEEE. V lost 0 bases and J lost 5; bases outside the gene matches: 3. The CDR3 totals 16 residues. CDR3 in DNA: TGTGCCAGCAGCTTGGTAGGACTAGCGGGAGGTGAGACCCAGTACTTC. Amino acids: CASSLVGLAGGETQYF.

Details on this clone: Other DNA sequences within the sample encode an identical CDR3. DNA of the CDR3: TGTGCCTGGAGTGTAGTGAGGGATCAGTGCTCTGGAAACACCATATATTTT. Encoded protein: CAWSVVRDQCSGNTIYF. The chain uses TRBV30 and TRBJ1-3; D is unresolved. The V end lost 0 bases, the J end lost 0 bases, and 15 bases lay between the germline ends. This CDR3 comprises 17 residues. Per germline, CDR1 GTSNPN and CDR2 SVGIG (reference sequence).